These T cell receptor beta chains were read from a single sample in a study of blood T cell repertoires in COVID-19. Assay used: immunoSEQ multiplex PCR; TCRdb lists only in-frame clones, some missing. The sample holds roughly 75,000 clones, roughly 80% seen once. The specimen sequenced was peripheral blood. These receptors were obtained from a woman in her 70s with acute or convalescent COVID-19. Each CDR3 is given with its conserved first and last residue. The D gene is left open where the match is weak. Size values are once, few and many counts, or a class for expanded clones, and some rows have none.

J gene: TRBJ2-2
V gene: TRBV3-1/TRBV3-2
clone size: few
D gene: -
CDR3 protein: CASSQVAVGAGELFF
CDR3 DNA: TGTGCCAGCAGCCAAGTAGCGGTAGGCGCCGGGGAGCTGTTTTTT

J gene: TRBJ1-5
V gene: TRBV28
clone size: -
D gene: -
CDR3 protein: CASRGAVHQPQHF
CDR3 DNA: TGTGCCAGCAGAGGGGCAGTTCATCAGCCCCAGCATTTT

J gene: TRBJ2-7
V gene: TRBV12-3/TRBV12-4
clone size: -
D gene: TRBD2
CDR3 protein: CASRTSASYEQYF
CDR3 DNA: TGTGCCAGCAGGACTAGCGCCTCCTACGAGCAGTACTTC

J gene: TRBJ1-5
V gene: TRBV6-6
clone size: -
D gene: TRBD1
CDR3 protein: CASVRGFGGNQPQHF
CDR3 DNA: TGTGCCAGCGTCAGGGGGTTCGGAGGCAATCAGCCCCAGCATTTT

J gene: TRBJ1-1
V gene: TRBV5-1
clone size: -
D gene: -
CDR3 protein: CASSFRLTDTEAFF
CDR3 DNA: TGCGCCAGCAGCTTCCGACTCACTGATACTGAAGCTTTCTTT

J gene: TRBJ2-7
V gene: TRBV27
clone size: -
D gene: -
CDR3 protein: CASSFSPPHTYEQYF
CDR3 DNA: TGTGCCAGCAGTTTCTCCCCCCCACACACCTACGAGCAGTACTTC

J gene: TRBJ2-2
V gene: TRBV4-3
clone size: few
D gene: TRBD2
CDR3 protein: CASSQEILAGTGSGELFF
CDR3 DNA: TGCGCCAGCAGCCAAGAGATTTTAGCGGGGACGGGGTCCGGGGAGCTGTTTTTT

J gene: TRBJ1-5
V gene: TRBV6-5
clone size: few
D gene: -
CDR3 protein: CASVGQGYSNQPQHF
CDR3 DNA: TGTGCCAGCGTGGGGCAGGGGTATAGCAATCAGCCCCAGCATTTT

J gene: TRBJ2-1
V gene: TRBV28
clone size: -
D gene: TRBD2
CDR3 protein: CASSGTSGRAGSYNEQFF
CDR3 DNA: TGTGCCAGCAGCGGGACTAGCGGGAGGGCCGGCTCCTACAATGAGCAGTTCTTC

J gene: TRBJ2-5
V gene: TRBV6-5
clone size: -
D gene: -
CDR3 protein: CASRPGGIQETQYF
CDR3 DNA: TGTGCCAGCAGACCGGGGGGCATACAAGAGACCCAGTACTTC

J gene: TRBJ2-1
V gene: TRBV6-2/TRBV6-3
clone size: -
D gene: TRBD2
CDR3 protein: CASSYGLAGGLRSYNEQFF
CDR3 DNA: TGTGCCAGCAGTTACGGGTTAGCGGGAGGGCTACGGTCCTACAATGAGCAGTTCTTC

J gene: TRBJ2-6
V gene: TRBV7-2
clone size: -
D gene: -
CDR3 protein: CASSFAPVGRSSGANVLTF
CDR3 DNA: TGTGCCAGCAGCTTCGCCCCCGTTGGGCGAAGCTCTGGGGCCAACGTCCTGACTTTC

J gene: TRBJ2-5
V gene: TRBV3-1/TRBV3-2
clone size: -
D gene: TRBD2
CDR3 protein: CASTLAGGQETQYF
CDR3 DNA: TGTGCCAGCACCCTGGCGGGAGGGCAAGAGACCCAGTACTTC